This T cell receptor (beta chain) was retrieved from a study of cytomegalovirus exposure and HLA in healthy donors. Amplification used 60 Vbeta primers and 13 Jbeta primers. Method: immunoSEQ multiplex PCR; TCRdb's copy keeps in-frame clones and lacks some. Counted here are under 200,000 clones, 80% occurring once; the ten biggest clones make up around 5.7%. Study-wide results and caveats: 16,951 TCR beta sequences were associated with HLA alleles at 0.05 false discovery rate in a later analysis.

The CDR3 is made up of 13 amino acids. The V gene's germline CDR1 is LNHDA and CDR2 SQIVND (reference sequence). The junction had 2 bases not matched to a gene; V was cut back by 8 bases and J by 1 base. This clone occurred a few times. The antigen is not known. The sequenced sample was PBMCs. The sequence derives from a man aged 35-49 years in good health and CMV-seronegative. The chain uses TRBV19 and TRBJ1-1, with 9 bases that match TRBD1. Here the CDR3 reads CASQDRGNTEAFF. The CDR3, as DNA: TGTGCCAGTCAGGACAGGGGGAACACTGAAGCTTTCTTT.